The 32 T cell receptor beta chains given below trace back to one sample, sequenced in a study of long-term antiretroviral therapy in people with HIV. The immunoSEQ assay was v3.0, run at survey level. Clones were read by immunoSEQ multiplex PCR, and TCRdb kept only the in-frame ones, dropping some. This table holds 40,000 to 60,000 clones, roughly 80% found once. The sample consisted of unsorted PBMCs, taken 0.8 years after starting antiretroviral therapy. These receptors all stem from a woman under 30 with HIV.

This sequence joins TRBV11-2 and TRBJ2-7; D is perhaps TRBD1 (5 bases). The CDR3 runs to 15 residues. Trimming took 1 base from V and 4 from J, leaving 14 bases between them. In germline, CDR1 is SGHAT, CDR2 FQNNGV. The CDR3, as DNA: TGTGCCAGCAGCTTAGCCGACAGTACTCTTTACGAGCAGTACTTC. This translates into CASSLADSTLYEQYF.

This chain's CDR3 is CASSYRTSGPRETQYF. In DNA, the CDR3 is TGTGCCAGCAGTTACCGGACTAGCGGGCCGAGGGAGACCCAGTACTTC. The chain recombines TRBV6-5 with TRBJ2-5, with 11 bases that match TRBD2. J lost 5 bases, V lost 2 bases, and 7 bases had no gene match. Germline CDR1 and CDR2: MNHEY and SVGAGI. The CDR3 is made up of 16 amino acids.

V and J are TRBV2 and TRBJ1-2; no reliable D call. This CDR3 has 12 residues. Germline V gene data show CDR1 as SNHLY and CDR2 as FYNNEI. The V end was cut by 5 bases, the J end by 5 bases, with 9 bases between. The CDR3 coding sequence is TGTGCCAGCAGTCCGTCGGGGTATGGCTACACCTTC. As protein: CASSPSGYGYTF.

The V gene is TRBV5-1, the J gene TRBJ2-7; D remains unclear. Germline values: CDR1 SGHRS, CDR2 YFSETQ. V lost 5 bases and J 2 bases, leaving 11 bases between the germline ends. The CDR3 has 13 residues. In DNA form, the CDR3 reads TGCGCCAGCAGACAGTCGGTCGCCTACGAGCAGTACTTC. Its protein is CASRQSVAYEQYF.

The chain is built from TRBV19 and TRBJ1-2, with D possibly being TRBD1 (5 bases). V was trimmed by 5 bases and J by 6 bases, leaving 13 bases between them. The CDR3 has 13 residues. Germline V gene sequence: CDR1 LNHDA, CDR2 SQIVND (reference sequence). Written as DNA, the CDR3 is TGTGCCAGTAGTCTCGCGGTGGGGGATGGCTACACCTTC. Translating it yields CASSLAVGDGYTF.

The chain links TRBV19 to TRBJ2-3; a weak D match, TRBD2 (6 bases). V lost 5 bases and J 1 base, leaving 16 bases between the germline ends. CDR1 is LNHDA and CDR2 is SQIVND in the germline V gene (reference sequence). This CDR3 region has 16 residues. In nucleotides, the CDR3 is TGTGCCAGTAGTCCCCGGCGGGGCGTGGGCACAGATACGCAGTATTTT. Protein sequence: CASSPRRGVGTDTQYF.

Only one count was recorded for this clone. The J gene is TRBJ1-4, the V gene TRBV2; maybe TRBD1 (5 bases). Germline V lookup: CDR1 SNHLY, CDR2 FYNNEI. V was trimmed by 6 bases and J by 3 bases, leaving 17 bases between them. CDR3 length: 16 amino acids. This CDR3 reads CASREPPGRPNEKLFF. As DNA, the CDR3 is TGTGCCAGCAGGGAACCCCCGGGACGGCCTAATGAAAAACTGTTTTTT.

The V gene is TRBV4-1, the J gene TRBJ1-1, with D perhaps matching TRBD1 (6 bases). The germline CDR1 and CDR2 sequences are MGHRA and YSYEKL. This CDR3 has 16 residues. The V and J ends lost 0 bases and 4 bases respectively, with 15 bases between them. The DNA for the CDR3 is TGCGCCAGCAGCCAAGAGGAGGATAGGGGGTCCACTGAAGCTTTCTTT. As protein: CASSQEEDRGSTEAFF.

This clone appeared once. The CDR3 coding sequence is TGCAGCGTTGTATGGAGGCCCAGTAGAGACGAGCAGTACTTC. This sequence encodes CSVVWRPSRDEQYF. The V and J genes are TRBV29-1 and TRBJ2-7; weak D call: TRBD2 (5 bases). The CDR3 covers 14 residues. The germline gives CDR1 SQVTM, CDR2 ANQGSEA. Trimming shortened V by 4 bases and J by 5 bases, and 18 bases separated the two germline ends.

The chain carries TRBV5-1 and TRBJ2-2, with D maybe TRBD2 (6 bases). CDR1 SGHRS and CDR2 YFSETQ come from the germline V gene. Trimming took off 3 bases at V and 1 base at J, with 7 bases between the two ends. The CDR3 is made up of 14 amino acids. The CDR3 coding sequence is TGCGCCAGCAGCTGGGGACTGAACACCGGGGAGCTGTTTTTT. It yields the protein CASSWGLNTGELFF. The full variable domain, with the rest looked up from reference TRBV5-1 and TRBJ2-2, is KAGVTQTPRYLIKTRGQQVTLSCSPISGHRSVSWYQQTPGQGLQFLFEYFSETQRNKGNFPGRFSGRQFSNSRSEMNVSTLELGDSALYLCASSWGLNTGELFFGEGSRLTVL.

This sequence joins TRBV7-2 and TRBJ1-5; D may be TRBD1 (6 bases). Germline-derived CDR1 and CDR2 are SGHTA and FQGNSA. Deletions cut 5 bases from V and 5 bases from J, with 16 bases between. This CDR3 has 15 residues. The CDR3 DNA follows: TGTGCCAGCAGCCTAAGCGACAGGTTTGATCAGCCCCAGCATTTT. Amino acid sequence: CASSLSDRFDQPQHF.

This sequence joins TRBV19 and TRBJ1-2; D remains ambiguous. The CDR3 runs to 13 residues. From germline, CDR1 is LNHDA and CDR2 SQIVND (reference sequence). Trimming removed 3 bases from V and 6 bases from J, with 11 bases in between. The CDR3 loop reads CASSIGRSNGYTF. The CDR3, as DNA: TGTGCCAGTAGTATTGGCCGAAGTAATGGCTACACCTTC.

The chain carries TRBV15 and TRBJ1-4; D might be TRBD1 (6 bases). V dropped 3 bases and J dropped 7 bases, with 15 bases sitting between them. The CDR3 loop spans 15 amino acids. Germline assignment: CDR1 LNHNV and CDR2 YYDKDF (reference sequence). CDR3: CATSRGGGLGEKLFF. In DNA, the CDR3 is TGTGCCACCAGCAGGGGAGGGGGACTGGGTGAAAAACTGTTTTTT.

The CDR3 region is CASSFYTGELFF. The CDR3 nucleotides read TGTGCCAGCAGCTTCTACACCGGGGAGCTGTTTTTT. The rearrangement links TRBV11-3 to TRBJ2-2; D gene uncertain. This CDR3 is 12 amino acids long. The V end lost 3 bases, the J end lost 3 bases, and 2 bases lay between the germline ends. CDR1 and CDR2 (germline): SGHNT, YENEEA.

Here the CDR3 DNA reads TGTGCCAGCCGACGAGGACTAGCGGGAGGGGTTGACACCGGGGAGCTGTTTTTT. It specifies CASRRGLAGGVDTGELFF. V and J are TRBV4-2 and TRBJ2-2, with TRBD2 identical over 15 bases. Germline lookup yields CDR1 LGHNA and CDR2 YNFKEQ. Trimming took 8 bases from V and 3 from J; bases not matched to a gene: 10. The CDR3 spans 18 residues.

The rearrangement uses TRBV6-5 and TRBJ1-2; 10 bases match TRBD1. The CDR3 runs to 14 residues. CDR1 MNHEY and CDR2 SVGAGI come from the germline V gene. The V and J ends lost 5 bases and 5 bases, in that order; junction bases with no gene match: 5. Here the CDR3 DNA reads TGTGCCAGCAGTCCGACAGGGGGCTGGTATGGCTACACCTTC. This codes for CASSPTGGWYGYTF.

J is TRBJ2-4 and V is TRBV5-1, with 8 bases identical to TRBD2. Unmatched junction bases numbered 17, after V lost 4 bases and J lost 8 bases. The CDR3 sequence is 17 residues long. Germline CDR1 and CDR2: SGHRS and YFSETQ. CDR3 sequence reads: CASSLRGLASNGDIQYF. Here the CDR3 DNA reads TGCGCCAGCAGCCTAAGAGGACTAGCTAGCAACGGGGACATTCAGTACTTC.

The rearrangement joins TRBV28 to TRBJ1-2; TRBD1 matches 8 bases. V was clipped by 6 bases and J by 5 bases; unmatched bases: 11. This CDR3 has 15 amino acids. Germline-derived CDR1 and CDR2 are MDHEN and SYDVKM. CDR3 residues: CASRSQGGLDYGYTF. The CDR3, as DNA: TGTGCCAGCAGATCACAGGGGGGTTTGGATTATGGCTACACCTTC.

This rearrangement joins TRBV11-1 to TRBJ1-1; 11 bases line up with TRBD1. Germline CDR1 reads SGHAT; CDR2 reads FQDESV (reference sequence). The CDR3 contains 13 residues. V lost 8 bases, J lost 10 bases, and 9 bases stayed unmatched. Here the CDR3 DNA reads TGTGCCAGCGGAGTGGACAGGGGGCGCGGAGCTTTCTTT. Translation gives CASGVDRGRGAFF.

This clone was seen just once. The J gene is TRBJ2-7, the V gene TRBV9, with a weak D call TRBD1 (5 bases). This CDR3 contains 16 residues. Germline V CDR1 and CDR2: SGDLS, YYNGEE. Trimming shortened V by 4 bases and J by 3 bases, and 20 bases separated the two germline ends. The CDR3 loop is CASSPFFGSGYYEQYF. CDR3 bases: TGTGCCAGCAGCCCCTTTTTCGGGTCAGGGTACTACGAGCAGTACTTC.

The gene calls are TRBV7-8 and TRBJ2-7, with 7 bases that match TRBD1. V dropped 3 bases and J dropped 3; count of bases not matched to a gene: 8. This CDR3 contains 15 residues. Germline loops: CDR1 SGHVS, CDR2 FQNEAQ. The CDR3 nucleotides are TGTGCCAGCAGCTTGGAGACAGGGATAGGCTACGAGCAGTACTTC. This codes for CASSLETGIGYEQYF. The full variable domain, with the rest looked up from reference TRBV7-8 and TRBJ2-7, is GAGVSQSPRYKVAKRGQDVALRCDPISGHVSLFWYQQALGQGPEFLTYFQNEAQLDKSGLPSDRFFAERPEGSVSTLKIQRTQQEDSAVYLCASSLETGIGYEQYFGPGTRLTVT.

This chain joins TRBV7-3 and TRBJ2-1, with TRBD2 matching over 7 bases. This CDR3 is built from 16 residues. In germline, CDR1 is SGHTA, CDR2 FQGTGA. The junction had 12 bases not matched to a gene; V was cut back by 1 base and J by 9 bases. CDR3: CASSLRREGLHSEQFF. CDR3 in DNA: TGTGCCAGCAGCTTAAGGAGGGAGGGCCTTCACAGTGAGCAGTTCTTC.

This chain joins TRBV7-9 and TRBJ1-2, with TRBD1 matching over 7 bases. The ends lost 6 bases at V and 4 bases at J; junction bases unmatched: 2. Germline V gene data show CDR1 as SEHNR and CDR2 as FQNEAQ (reference sequence). This CDR3 region has 12 residues. CDR3 loop: CASSRQGYGYTF. CDR3 DNA sequence: TGTGCCAGCAGTCGACAGGGCTATGGCTACACCTTC.

This clone was recorded only once. The same CDR3 can be traced to other DNA sequences in this sample. The V and J genes are TRBV27 and TRBJ1-1; D gene ambiguous. The CDR3 totals 13 residues. V was pared by 0 bases and J by 0 bases, with 2 bases between. The germline V gene encodes CDR1 MNHEY and CDR2 SMNVEV (reference sequence). The CDR3 DNA reads TGTGCCAGCAGTTTATCCTTGAACACTGAAGCTTTCTTT. It encodes CASSLSLNTEAFF.

The chain couples TRBV27 to TRBJ1-1; TRBD1 might be the D (6 bases). V dropped 9 bases and J dropped 8 bases, with 16 bases sitting between them. The CDR3 contains 12 residues. The germline gives CDR1 MNHEY, CDR2 SMNVEV (reference sequence). CDR3 region: CASSLQGREAFF. CDR3 nucleotides: TGTGCCAGTAGCTTACAGGGTCGCGAAGCTTTCTTT.

The gene calls are TRBV9 and TRBJ2-5, with a weak D call TRBD1 (5 bases). The tail of the sequence fits TRBJ2-7 better, so the J call may be wrong. The CDR3 sequence is 15 residues long. Germline V lookup: CDR1 SGDLS, CDR2 YYNGEE. The CDR3 loop is CASSTRPGYPYEQYF. The CDR3 nucleotides read TGTGCCAGCAGCACTCGACCAGGGTACCCCTACGAGCAGTACTTC.

The chain has TRBV9 and TRBJ2-3; the D gene is possibly TRBD2 (6 bases). Germline CDR1 and CDR2: SGDLS and YYNGEE. Trimming removed 5 bases from V and 6 bases from J, with 19 bases in between. The CDR3 is 15 amino acids. The CDR3 DNA follows: TGTGCCAGCAGTGCCCGTGGGCTAGCGCACGATACGCAGTATTTT. This sequence encodes CASSARGLAHDTQYF.

In this sample, this clone turned up once. This chain connects TRBV19 to TRBJ2-5; TRBD2 might be the D (5 bases). This CDR3 has 12 residues. Trimming cost V 6 bases and J 5 bases, with 10 bases left between them. Per the germline V gene, CDR1 is LNHDA and CDR2 is SQIVND (reference sequence). CDR3 sequence (DNA): TGTGCCAGTAGCGCCCGCGGGGAGACCCAGTACTTC. Protein product: CASSARGETQYF.

J is TRBJ2-5 and V is TRBV7-2; TRBD1 agrees at 9 bases. Germline-derived CDR1 and CDR2 are SGHTA and FQGNSA. The CDR3 sequence is 15 residues long. J was trimmed by 5 bases and V by 4 bases; bases with no gene match: 8. In DNA form, the CDR3 reads TGTGCCAGCAGCTCTATTAGGGGGACAGGGGAGACCCAGTACTTC. It codes for CASSSIRGTGETQYF.

This clone came up once. V and J are TRBV14 and TRBJ2-7, with 11 bases matching TRBD2. The CDR3 contains 15 residues. From germline, CDR1 is SGHDN and CDR2 FVKESK. The V gene end was trimmed by 1 base and the J gene end by 7 bases; junction bases not matched to a gene: 6. CDR3 sequence: CASSQGLAGPLEQYF. The CDR3 DNA follows: TGTGCCAGCAGCCAAGGACTAGCGGGACCTTTGGAGCAGTACTTC.

This clone showed up just once. The V call is TRBV5-6, the J call TRBJ1-5; TRBD1 aligns across 12 bases. Trimming at V came to 4 bases and at J to 6 bases, leaving 5 bases not matched to a gene. Germline assignment: CDR1 SGHDT and CDR2 YYEEEE. This CDR3 is 15 amino acids long. The DNA for the CDR3 is TGTGCCAGCAGCAGGGACAGGGGGCAGAGTCAGCCCCAGCATTTT. Translation: CASSRDRGQSQPQHF.

A remark on this clone: Other DNA sequences in the sample encode the same CDR3. The chain has TRBV18 and TRBJ1-2, with 8 bases that match TRBD1. V shed 0 bases and J 0 bases; nucleotides not matched to a gene: 0. This CDR3 comprises 15 residues. Germline values: CDR1 KGHSH, CDR2 LQKENI. CDR3 residues: CASSPPTGANYGYTF. As DNA, the CDR3 is TGTGCCAGCTCACCACCGACAGGGGCTAACTATGGCTACACCTTC. Looking up the rest from reference TRBV18 and TRBJ1-2 gives the full variable domain: NAGVMQNPRHLVRRRGQEARLRCSPMKGHSHVYWYRQLPEEGLKFMVYLQKENIIDESGMPKERFSAEFPKEGPSILRIQQVVRGDSAAYFCASSPPTGANYGYTFGSGTRLTVV.